These T cell receptor beta chains were read from a single sample in a study of blood T cell repertoires in COVID-19. Generated by immunoSEQ multiplex PCR, the TCRdb table keeps only in-frame clones and is missing some. The profile shows about 100,000 clones, just over 85% of them singletons. The sample was peripheral blood. These receptors came from a human donor in a cohort sampled during active COVID-19. Each CDR3 is given with its conserved first and last residue. Fields, in order: clone size, D gene, V gene, J gene, CDR3 protein, CDR3 DNA. D genes are given only for firm matches. Clone size is given for some rows only: seen once, a few or many times, or a class if the clone is expanded.

abundance: NA; d_gene: NA; v_gene: TRBV28; j_gene: TRBJ1-1; CDR3aa: CASSYNLGGTEAFF; CDR3nt: TGTGCCAGCAGTTACAATTTAGGCGGGACTGAAGCTTTCTTT
abundance: NA; d_gene: NA; v_gene: TRBV20-1; j_gene: TRBJ1-4; CDR3aa: CSANRDEKLFF; CDR3nt: TGCAGTGCGAACAGAGATGAAAAACTGTTTTTT
abundance: NA; d_gene: TRBD2; v_gene: TRBV24-1; j_gene: TRBJ2-1; CDR3aa: CATSDSTSGSRRNEQFF; CDR3nt: TGTGCCACCAGTGACTCGACTAGCGGGAGCCGCCGGAATGAGCAGTTCTTC
abundance: few; d_gene: NA; v_gene: TRBV9; j_gene: TRBJ2-7; CDR3aa: CASSVDPGDYEQYF; CDR3nt: TGTGCCAGCAGCGTAGATCCGGGGGACTACGAGCAGTACTTC
abundance: NA; d_gene: NA; v_gene: TRBV7-2; j_gene: TRBJ2-1; CDR3aa: CASSLVLHEQFF; CDR3nt: TGTGCCAGCAGCTTAGTACTCCATGAGCAGTTCTTC
abundance: NA; d_gene: TRBD2; v_gene: TRBV5-1; j_gene: TRBJ2-3; CDR3aa: CASSLGLAGGDTQYF; CDR3nt: TGCGCCAGCAGCTTGGGTCTAGCGGGAGGAGATACGCAGTATTTT
abundance: NA; d_gene: NA; v_gene: TRBV2; j_gene: TRBJ1-4; CDR3aa: CASKRDGGNEKLFF; CDR3nt: TGTGCCAGCAAAAGAGACGGAGGTAATGAAAAACTGTTTTTT
abundance: NA; d_gene: NA; v_gene: TRBV5-1; j_gene: TRBJ2-1; CDR3aa: CASIRGNSHNEQFF; CDR3nt: TGCGCCAGCATTCGCGGCAATTCCCACAATGAGCAGTTCTTC
abundance: once; d_gene: TRBD1; v_gene: TRBV27; j_gene: TRBJ1-4; CDR3aa: CASSLQGAGEKLFF; CDR3nt: TGTGCCAGCAGTTTACAGGGGGCTGGTGAAAAACTGTTTTTT
abundance: once; d_gene: TRBD1; v_gene: TRBV19; j_gene: TRBJ1-5; CDR3aa: CASSRDGQGRNQPQHF; CDR3nt: TGTGCCAGTAGCCGGGATGGACAGGGTCGCAATCAGCCCCAGCATTTT
abundance: NA; d_gene: TRBD1; v_gene: TRBV9; j_gene: TRBJ1-2; CDR3aa: CASSVSPGQGAYGYTF; CDR3nt: TGTGCCAGCAGCGTGTCGCCGGGACAGGGGGCCTATGGCTACACCTTC
abundance: NA; d_gene: NA; v_gene: TRBV28; j_gene: TRBJ1-6; CDR3aa: CASSPQGNNSPLHF; CDR3nt: TGTGCCAGCAGCCCACAGGGAAATAATTCACCCCTCCACTTT
abundance: NA; d_gene: NA; v_gene: TRBV19; j_gene: TRBJ2-1; CDR3aa: CASSIRGGVTYNEQFF; CDR3nt: TGTGCCAGTAGTATAAGGGGGGGAGTAACCTACAATGAGCAGTTCTTC
abundance: NA; d_gene: NA; v_gene: TRBV27; j_gene: TRBJ1-4; CDR3aa: CASSTKGGTNEKLFF; CDR3nt: TGTGCCAGCAGTACCAAGGGGGGGACTAATGAAAAACTGTTTTTT
abundance: NA; d_gene: TRBD1; v_gene: TRBV27; j_gene: TRBJ1-6; CDR3aa: CASRFTGQASISPLHF; CDR3nt: TGTGCCAGCCGATTTACAGGACAGGCTTCGATTTCACCCCTCCACTTT
abundance: NA; d_gene: NA; v_gene: TRBV5-1; j_gene: TRBJ2-3; CDR3aa: CASSQSTSTDTQYF; CDR3nt: TGCGCCAGCAGCCAATCGACTAGCACAGATACGCAGTATTTT
abundance: NA; d_gene: NA; v_gene: TRBV7-9; j_gene: TRBJ1-4; CDR3aa: CASSSRAEKLFF; CDR3nt: TGTGCCAGCAGCTCGAGGGCTGAAAAACTGTTTTTT
abundance: once; d_gene: NA; v_gene: TRBV19; j_gene: TRBJ2-3; CDR3aa: CASSEDSPADTQYF; CDR3nt: TGTGCCAGTAGTGAGGACAGCCCCGCAGATACGCAGTATTTT
abundance: few; d_gene: TRBD2; v_gene: TRBV27; j_gene: TRBJ2-7; CDR3aa: CASSLAPGGSYEQYF; CDR3nt: TGTGCCAGCAGTTTGGCCCCGGGGGGCTCCTACGAGCAGTACTTC
abundance: NA; d_gene: TRBD2; v_gene: TRBV2; j_gene: TRBJ2-1; CDR3aa: CASSLAGNEQFF; CDR3nt: TGTGCCAGCAGTCTAGCGGGGAATGAGCAGTTCTTC
abundance: few; d_gene: NA; v_gene: TRBV6-5; j_gene: TRBJ1-5; CDR3aa: CASIRQRGNQPQHF; CDR3nt: TGTGCCAGCATACGACAGCGCGGCAATCAGCCCCAGCATTTT
abundance: NA; d_gene: NA; v_gene: TRBV3-1/TRBV3-2; j_gene: TRBJ2-7; CDR3aa: CASSQDQHYEQYF; CDR3nt: TGTGCCAGCAGCCAAGACCAACACTACGAGCAATACTTC
abundance: NA; d_gene: NA; v_gene: TRBV18; j_gene: TRBJ1-3; CDR3aa: CASSPGSSGNTIYF; CDR3nt: TGTGCCAGCTCACCAGGGAGCTCTGGAAACACCATATATTTT
abundance: NA; d_gene: TRBD2; v_gene: TRBV7-2; j_gene: TRBJ2-5; CDR3aa: CASSLGGRHQETQYF; CDR3nt: TGTGCCAGCAGCTTAGGCGGGAGGCACCAAGAGACCCAGTACTTC
abundance: NA; d_gene: NA; v_gene: TRBV11-3; j_gene: TRBJ2-3; CDR3aa: CASSFRFTDTQYF; CDR3nt: TGTGCCAGCAGCTTTAGATTCACAGATACGCAGTATTTT
abundance: NA; d_gene: TRBD2; v_gene: TRBV27; j_gene: TRBJ2-7; CDR3aa: CASGTGLVDEQYF; CDR3nt: TGTGCCAGCGGAACGGGACTAGTGGACGAGCAGTACTTC
abundance: NA; d_gene: TRBD1; v_gene: TRBV20-1; j_gene: TRBJ2-1; CDR3aa: CSAQTGSKLFF; CDR3nt: TGCAGTGCCCAGACAGGGAGTAAGTTGTTCTTC
abundance: few; d_gene: TRBD1; v_gene: TRBV9; j_gene: TRBJ1-2; CDR3aa: CASSAPDRGFDGYTF; CDR3nt: TGTGCCAGCAGCGCCCCGGACAGGGGGTTTGATGGCTACACCTTC
abundance: NA; d_gene: TRBD1; v_gene: TRBV9; j_gene: TRBJ2-3; CDR3aa: CATTPTGVRTDTQYF; CDR3nt: TGTGCCACGACCCCCACAGGGGTCCGCACAGATACGCAGTATTTT
abundance: NA; d_gene: NA; v_gene: TRBV18; j_gene: TRBJ1-1; CDR3aa: CASSLANTEAFF; CDR3nt: TGTGCCAGCTCACTAGCGAACACTGAAGCTTTCTTT
abundance: NA; d_gene: NA; v_gene: TRBV6-2/TRBV6-3; j_gene: TRBJ1-1; CDR3aa: CASSSHGANTEAFF; CDR3nt: TGTGCCAGCAGTTCGCATGGGGCGAACACTGAAGCTTTCTTT
abundance: NA; d_gene: NA; v_gene: TRBV28; j_gene: TRBJ1-4; CDR3aa: CASRGQGGEKLFF; CDR3nt: TGTGCCAGCCGTGGGCAGGGAGGTGAAAAACTGTTTTTT
abundance: NA; d_gene: TRBD2; v_gene: TRBV9; j_gene: TRBJ2-3; CDR3aa: CASSVGTLAGGPTDTQYF; CDR3nt: TGTGCCAGCAGCGTAGGGACGTTAGCGGGAGGGCCGACAGATACGCAGTATTTT
abundance: NA; d_gene: NA; v_gene: TRBV30; j_gene: TRBJ1-1; CDR3aa: CAWTRLFMNTEAFF; CDR3nt: TGTGCCTGGACTCGACTCTTCATGAACACTGAAGCTTTCTTT
abundance: NA; d_gene: TRBD1; v_gene: TRBV19; j_gene: TRBJ1-5; CDR3aa: CASKPLRQGAGQPQHF; CDR3nt: TGTGCCAGTAAGCCCCTTAGACAGGGGGCAGGTCAGCCCCAGCATTTT
abundance: NA; d_gene: NA; v_gene: TRBV7-2; j_gene: TRBJ1-1; CDR3aa: CASSLYVGGTEAFF; CDR3nt: TGTGCCAGCAGCTTATATGTGGGGGGCACTGAAGCTTTCTTT
abundance: NA; d_gene: NA; v_gene: TRBV9; j_gene: TRBJ1-4; CDR3aa: CASSVGPGRPNEKLFF; CDR3nt: TGTGCCAGCAGCGTAGGGCCAGGTAGACCTAATGAAAAACTGTTTTTT
abundance: NA; d_gene: NA; v_gene: TRBV10-3; j_gene: TRBJ1-1; CDR3aa: CAISESAQVGTEAFF; CDR3nt: TGTGCCATCAGTGAGTCTGCGCAGGTTGGCACTGAAGCTTTCTTT
abundance: NA; d_gene: NA; v_gene: TRBV5-1; j_gene: TRBJ2-3; CDR3aa: CASSLGPGGTDTQYF; CDR3nt: TGCGCCAGCAGTTTGGGGCCCGGGGGCACAGATACGCAGTATTTT
abundance: NA; d_gene: NA; v_gene: TRBV18; j_gene: TRBJ1-1; CDR3aa: CASSPQGQLNTEAFF; CDR3nt: TGTGCCAGCTCACCACAGGGGCAGCTGAACACTGAAGCTTTCTTT
abundance: NA; d_gene: NA; v_gene: TRBV11-2; j_gene: TRBJ2-1; CDR3aa: CASSLDRWSSSYNEQFF; CDR3nt: TGTGCCAGCAGCTTAGATCGTTGGTCGAGCTCCTACAATGAGCAGTTCTTC
abundance: NA; d_gene: NA; v_gene: TRBV20-1; j_gene: TRBJ1-1; CDR3aa: CSAEMNTEAFF; CDR3nt: TGCAGTGCCGAGATGAACACTGAAGCTTTCTTT
abundance: NA; d_gene: NA; v_gene: TRBV18; j_gene: TRBJ2-3; CDR3aa: CASSPGAGTDTQYF; CDR3nt: TGTGCCAGCTCACCAGGGGCGGGCACAGATACGCAGTATTTT
abundance: NA; d_gene: TRBD1; v_gene: TRBV14; j_gene: TRBJ1-2; CDR3aa: CASSHVDPGQGIPNYGYTF; CDR3nt: TGTGCCAGCAGCCACGTAGATCCGGGACAGGGGATCCCTAACTATGGCTACACCTTC
abundance: NA; d_gene: NA; v_gene: TRBV6-5; j_gene: TRBJ1-2; CDR3aa: CASSRAGNNYGYTF; CDR3nt: TGTGCCAGCAGTCGGGCAGGGAACAACTATGGCTACACCTTC
abundance: NA; d_gene: TRBD2; v_gene: TRBV28; j_gene: TRBJ2-7; CDR3aa: CASSPSGRPPYEQYF; CDR3nt: TGTGCCAGCAGTCCTAGCGGGAGACCCCCCTACGAGCAGTACTTC
abundance: few; d_gene: NA; v_gene: TRBV6-5; j_gene: TRBJ2-4; CDR3aa: CASTLTENIQYF; CDR3nt: TGTGCCAGCACCCTCACGGAAAACATTCAGTACTTC
abundance: NA; d_gene: NA; v_gene: TRBV4-2; j_gene: TRBJ1-1; CDR3aa: CASSPGIMNTEAFF; CDR3nt: TGTGCCAGCAGCCCCGGGATCATGAACACTGAAGCTTTCTTT
abundance: NA; d_gene: NA; v_gene: TRBV27; j_gene: TRBJ1-4; CDR3aa: CASNPTGGPNEKLFF; CDR3nt: TGTGCCAGCAACCCTACCGGGGGACCTAATGAAAAACTGTTTTTT
abundance: once; d_gene: NA; v_gene: TRBV28; j_gene: TRBJ1-2; CDR3aa: CASSSMAGVGYGYTF; CDR3nt: TGTGCCAGCAGTTCAATGGCAGGGGTTGGCTATGGCTACACCTTC
abundance: NA; d_gene: TRBD1; v_gene: TRBV6-6; j_gene: TRBJ2-5; CDR3aa: CASSPFTGGETQYF; CDR3nt: TGTGCCAGCAGTCCCTTCACAGGGGGGGAGACCCAGTACTTC
abundance: NA; d_gene: NA; v_gene: TRBV5-1; j_gene: TRBJ1-1; CDR3aa: CASSADWVGNTEAFF; CDR3nt: TGCGCCAGCAGCGCCGACTGGGTTGGGAACACTGAAGCTTTCTTT